This T cell receptor beta chain was identified in a study of blood T cell repertoires in COVID-19. Turning to the study itself: Samples of COVID-19 (acute and convalescent) were obtained from the United States, Italy and Spain.

Patients from Seattle were sampled longitudinally, starting during active infection. Generated by immunoSEQ multiplex PCR, the TCRdb table keeps only in-frame clones and is missing some. The data show fewer than 350,000 clones, with approximately 90% seen just once and 6% to 7% held by the top ten. This CDR3 contains 13 residues. Germline trimming cut 4 bases from V and 7 bases from J; bases unmatched to any gene: 6. Germline-derived CDR1 and CDR2 are SGHKS and YYEKEE (reference sequence). Input material: peripheral blood. The chain uses TRBV5-5 and TRBJ1-2, with 8 bases lining up with TRBD1. The TCR originated in a woman in her twenties or thirties with COVID-19, enrolled during active disease. CDR3 residues: CASSGQGLGGYTF. CDR3 bases: TGTGCCAGCAGCGGACAGGGACTTGGTGGCTACACCTTC.